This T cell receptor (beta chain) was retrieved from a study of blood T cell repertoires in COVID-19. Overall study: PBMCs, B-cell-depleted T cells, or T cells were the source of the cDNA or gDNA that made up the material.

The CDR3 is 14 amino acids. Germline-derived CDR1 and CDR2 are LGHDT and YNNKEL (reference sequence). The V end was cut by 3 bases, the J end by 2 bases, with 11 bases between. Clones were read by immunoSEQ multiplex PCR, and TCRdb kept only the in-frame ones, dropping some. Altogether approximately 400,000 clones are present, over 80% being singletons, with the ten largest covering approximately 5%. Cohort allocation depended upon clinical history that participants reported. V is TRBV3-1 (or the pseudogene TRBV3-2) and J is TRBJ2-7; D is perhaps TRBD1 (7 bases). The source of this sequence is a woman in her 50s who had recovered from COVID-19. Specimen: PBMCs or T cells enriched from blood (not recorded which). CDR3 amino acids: CASSQGRGAYEQYF. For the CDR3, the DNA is TGTGCCAGCAGCCAGGGCAGGGGGGCCTACGAGCAGTACTTC.